A single sample gave rise to the 9 T cell receptor beta chains below, sequenced in a study of breast tumors, draining lymph nodes, adjacent tissues. TCRdb re-analysed the multiplex PCR reads in MiXCR, keeping a single row per CDR3 protein. The sample yields approximately 210,000 distinct CDR3 sequences, about 30% seen once. Samples came from axillary lymph nodes draining the breast cancer. Input material: axillary lymph node tissue. Every receptor here comes from a female donor with breast cancer. Some clones in this sample may be carry-over from other donors' samples.

This clonotype has ten or more counts. This rearrangement joins TRBV12-3 or TRBV12-4 to TRBJ2-1; unclear D gene. The CDR3 sequence is 14 residues long. Between the trimmed V and J ends, which lost 1 base and 0 bases, there was a span of 4 bases. Written as DNA, the CDR3 is TGTGCCAGCAGTTTAGGGGTCTCCTACAATGAGCAGTTCTTC. This codes for CASSLGVSYNEQFF.

This clonotype was seen ten or more times. The V gene is TRBV11-3, the J gene TRBJ2-1; 8 nucleotides agree with TRBD2. Germline V lookup: CDR1 SGHNT, CDR2 YENEEA. CDR3 length: 15 residues. With V trimmed by 3 bases and J by 7 bases, 8 bases remained unmatched. CDR3 sequence reads: CASSFPGGPGNEQFF. In nucleotides, the CDR3 is TGTGCCAGCAGCTTCCCGGGAGGGCCGGGGAATGAGCAGTTCTTC.

This clonotype was counted at least ten times. This chain joins TRBV7-2 and TRBJ2-7, with 8 bases that match TRBD1. CDR1 is SGHTA and CDR2 is FQGNSA in the germline V gene. The length of the CDR3 is 13 residues. V lost 7 bases, J lost 3 bases, and 5 bases stayed unmatched. Here the CDR3 DNA reads TGTGCCAGCACGGACAGGGTGAACTACGAGCAGTACTTC. Its translation is CASTDRVNYEQYF.

V usage is TRBV5-1 and J usage is TRBJ2-7; possible D gene TRBD2, 5 bases. The CDR3 spans 16 residues. Germline loops: CDR1 SGHRS, CDR2 YFSETQ. The V end was cut by 1 base, the J end by 0 bases, with 14 bases between. The DNA for the CDR3 is TGCGCCAGCAGCTTGCAAGGAGAGGGTCGCTCCTACGAGCAGTACTTC. As protein: CASSLQGEGRSYEQYF.

This clonotype turned up a few times. J is TRBJ2-2 and V is TRBV9; unclear D gene. V was trimmed by 4 bases and J by 7 bases, leaving 2 bases between them. The CDR3 runs 10 residues. Germline values: CDR1 SGDLS, CDR2 YYNGEE. CDR3 sequence (DNA): TGTGCCAGCAGCCACGGGGAGCTGTTTTTT. Translated, it gives CASSHGELFF.

This sequence joins TRBV5-5 and TRBJ1-6; weak D call: TRBD1 (5 bases). Trimming removed 2 bases from V and 10 bases from J, with 19 bases in between. Germline V lookup: CDR1 SGHKS, CDR2 YYEKEE (reference sequence). The CDR3 has 16 amino acids. CDR3 residues: CASSFLSGRGYSPLHF. The CDR3, as DNA: TGTGCCAGCAGCTTCCTCAGTGGACGGGGGTACTCACCCCTCCACTTT.

This clonotype was picked up a small number of times. The chain has TRBV3-1 and TRBJ2-3; 11 bases line up with TRBD2. Germline V gives CDR1 LGHDT, CDR2 YNNKEL (reference sequence). CDR3 size: 19 residues. The junction had 13 bases not matched to a gene; V was cut back by 0 bases and J by 5 bases. The CDR3 sequence is CASSQESSGRAWYKDTQYF. CDR3 nucleotide sequence: TGTGCCAGCAGCCAAGAGAGTAGCGGGAGGGCCTGGTATAAAGATACGCAGTATTTT.

This clonotype was seen once. V gene TRBV6-5 combines with J gene TRBJ2-7; 7 bases line up with TRBD2. J was trimmed by 12 bases and V by 4 bases; bases with no gene match: 9. Germline CDR1 reads MNHEY; CDR2 reads SVGAGI. The length of the CDR3 is 12 residues. CDR3 residues: CASSSRQTSLYF. CDR3 DNA: TGTGCCAGCAGTTCACGACAGACTAGCCTGTACTTC.

This clonotype occurred many times. V and J are TRBV2 and TRBJ2-1; D gene uncertain. The V gene's germline CDR1 is SNHLY and CDR2 FYNNEI. The CDR3 contains 13 residues. V lost 6 bases, J lost 5 bases, and 11 bases lay in between. The CDR3 sequence is CASSGRLDNEQFF. CDR3 bases: TGTGCCAGCAGCGGACGCCTTGACAATGAGCAGTTCTTC.